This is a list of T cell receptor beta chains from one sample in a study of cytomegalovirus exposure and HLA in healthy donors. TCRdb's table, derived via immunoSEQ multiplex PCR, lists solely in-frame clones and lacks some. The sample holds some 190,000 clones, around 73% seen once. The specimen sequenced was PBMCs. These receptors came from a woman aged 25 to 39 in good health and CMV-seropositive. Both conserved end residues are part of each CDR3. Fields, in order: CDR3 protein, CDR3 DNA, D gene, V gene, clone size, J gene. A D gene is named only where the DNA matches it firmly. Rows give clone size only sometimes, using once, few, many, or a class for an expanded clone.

CDR3aa: CASTLHTGNTEAFF
CDR3nt: TGTGCCAGCACGCTGCATACAGGGAACACTGAAGCTTTCTTT
d_gene: .
v_gene: TRBV7-9
abundance: .
j_gene: TRBJ1-1

CDR3aa: CATSRRGGATGGNTIYF
CDR3nt: TGTGCCACCAGCAGAAGGGGGGGGGCCACGGGTGGAAACACCATATATTTT
d_gene: .
v_gene: TRBV15
abundance: once
j_gene: TRBJ1-3

CDR3aa: CASSQGTSGPYEQYF
CDR3nt: TGTGCCAGCAGCCAAGGGACTAGCGGTCCCTACGAGCAGTACTTC
d_gene: TRBD2
v_gene: TRBV4-2
abundance: .
j_gene: TRBJ2-7

CDR3aa: CASSPTTGGGTEAFF
CDR3nt: TGTGCCAGCTCACCAACTACAGGGGGCGGCACTGAAGCTTTCTTT
d_gene: TRBD1
v_gene: TRBV18
abundance: few
j_gene: TRBJ1-1

CDR3aa: CASSYGTTTYEQYF
CDR3nt: TGTGCCAGCAGCTACGGGACAACAACCTACGAGCAGTACTTC
d_gene: .
v_gene: TRBV28
abundance: .
j_gene: TRBJ2-7

CDR3aa: CASSILGGSANYGYTF
CDR3nt: TGTGCCAGTAGTATATTGGGGGGTTCAGCTAACTATGGCTACACCTTC
d_gene: .
v_gene: TRBV19
abundance: few
j_gene: TRBJ1-2

CDR3aa: CASSLSRSGNTIYF
CDR3nt: TGCGCCAGCAGCTTGAGCCGGTCTGGAAACACCATATATTTT
d_gene: .
v_gene: TRBV5-1
abundance: .
j_gene: TRBJ1-3

CDR3aa: CASSWTPGLGEQYF
CDR3nt: TGTGCCAGCAGCTGGACCCCAGGGTTGGGAGAGCAGTACTTC
d_gene: .
v_gene: TRBV5-6
abundance: .
j_gene: TRBJ2-7

CDR3aa: CASSPGGSNEKLFF
CDR3nt: TGTGCTAGCAGCCCGGGGGGCTCAAATGAAAAACTGTTTTTT
d_gene: .
v_gene: TRBV7-9
abundance: .
j_gene: TRBJ1-4

CDR3aa: CATSRAGGVMNTEAFF
CDR3nt: TGTGCCACCAGCAGAGCCGGAGGGGTCATGAACACTGAAGCTTTCTTT
d_gene: .
v_gene: TRBV15
abundance: .
j_gene: TRBJ1-1

CDR3aa: CASSSHRTGLMNTEAFF
CDR3nt: TGTGCCAGCAGCAGCCACAGGACAGGGCTCATGAACACTGAAGCTTTCTTT
d_gene: .
v_gene: TRBV21-1
abundance: .
j_gene: TRBJ1-1

CDR3aa: CASSFRATNEKLFF
CDR3nt: TGTGCCAGCAGCTTTCGGGCAACTAATGAAAAACTGTTTTTT
d_gene: .
v_gene: TRBV11-2
abundance: .
j_gene: TRBJ1-4

CDR3aa: CASSPTGAAYEQYF
CDR3nt: TGTGCCAGCAGCCCGACAGGGGCCGCTTACGAGCAGTACTTC
d_gene: TRBD1
v_gene: TRBV9
abundance: .
j_gene: TRBJ2-7

CDR3aa: CASSPLEGLTEAFF
CDR3nt: TGTGCCAGCAGCCCCTTGGAGGGGCTCACTGAAGCTTTCTTT
d_gene: .
v_gene: TRBV6-1
abundance: .
j_gene: TRBJ1-1

CDR3aa: CASSLGQNRGTEAFF
CDR3nt: TGTGCCAGCAGTTTGGGGCAGAATAGGGGGACTGAAGCTTTCTTT
d_gene: .
v_gene: TRBV28
abundance: .
j_gene: TRBJ1-1

CDR3aa: CSANSQETQYF
CDR3nt: TGCAGTGCTAACAGTCAAGAGACCCAATACTTC
d_gene: .
v_gene: TRBV20-1
abundance: once
j_gene: TRBJ2-5

CDR3aa: CASSLTAGGTYEQYF
CDR3nt: TGCGCCAGCAGCTTGACAGCGGGAGGGACCTACGAGCAGTACTTC
d_gene: TRBD2
v_gene: TRBV5-1
abundance: .
j_gene: TRBJ2-7

CDR3aa: CASSSVVVSATPDSDTQYF
CDR3nt: TGTGCCAGCAGTTCCGTTGTGGTGTCAGCGACTCCTGACTCAGATACGCAGTATTTT
d_gene: .
v_gene: TRBV27
abundance: few
j_gene: TRBJ2-3

CDR3aa: CASSYGASGSQYEQYF
CDR3nt: TGTGCCAGCAGCTACGGGGCTAGCGGGAGTCAATACGAGCAGTACTTC
d_gene: TRBD2
v_gene: TRBV6-5
abundance: few
j_gene: TRBJ2-7

CDR3aa: CAWSGQVASLHF
CDR3nt: TGTGCCTGGAGTGGACAGGTCGCGTCCCTCCACTTT
d_gene: .
v_gene: TRBV30
abundance: .
j_gene: TRBJ1-6

CDR3aa: CASSLGGTGTGNTIYF
CDR3nt: TGTGCCAGCAGCTTAGGGGGCACAGGGACTGGAAACACCATATATTTT
d_gene: .
v_gene: TRBV7-9
abundance: .
j_gene: TRBJ1-3

CDR3aa: CASSQEGRGGTGELFF
CDR3nt: TGTGCCAGCAGCCAAGAAGGGCGGGGGGGAACCGGGGAGCTGTTTTTT
d_gene: TRBD2
v_gene: TRBV4-2
abundance: once
j_gene: TRBJ2-2

CDR3aa: CASSLGLAGDEQYF
CDR3nt: TGCGCCAGCAGCCTCGGCCTAGCGGGAGACGAGCAGTACTTC
d_gene: TRBD2
v_gene: TRBV4-3
abundance: .
j_gene: TRBJ2-7

CDR3aa: CSVEDHVHNEQFF
CDR3nt: TGCAGCGTTGAAGATCATGTTCACAATGAGCAGTTCTTC
d_gene: .
v_gene: TRBV29-1
abundance: .
j_gene: TRBJ2-1

CDR3aa: CASSPRTSGRRGGELFF
CDR3nt: TGTGCCAGCAGTCCTAGGACTAGCGGGAGGCGGGGCGGGGAGCTGTTTTTT
d_gene: TRBD2
v_gene: TRBV27
abundance: .
j_gene: TRBJ2-2

CDR3aa: CSVEGSGETQYF
CDR3nt: TGCAGCGTTGAAGGTTCCGGGGAGACCCAGTACTTC
d_gene: .
v_gene: TRBV29-1
abundance: .
j_gene: TRBJ2-5

CDR3aa: CAWTGQGREKLFF
CDR3nt: TGTGCCTGGACGGGACAGGGCAGGGAAAAACTGTTTTTT
d_gene: TRBD1
v_gene: TRBV30
abundance: once
j_gene: TRBJ1-4

CDR3aa: CASSNPVGGAGETQYF
CDR3nt: TGTGCCAGCAGCAACCCCGTCGGGGGGGCTGGGGAGACCCAGTACTTC
d_gene: TRBD2
v_gene: TRBV5-4
abundance: .
j_gene: TRBJ2-5

CDR3aa: CASSYSTGTSTDTQYF
CDR3nt: TGTGCCAGCAGTTACTCGACGGGTACTAGCACAGATACGCAGTATTTT
d_gene: .
v_gene: TRBV6-6
abundance: .
j_gene: TRBJ2-3

CDR3aa: CASSLSRAQPQHF
CDR3nt: TGTGCCAGCAGTTTATCCAGGGCCCAGCCCCAGCATTTT
d_gene: .
v_gene: TRBV27
abundance: .
j_gene: TRBJ1-5

CDR3aa: CAWSRTGRGTEAFF
CDR3nt: TGTGCCTGGAGTCGGACAGGGAGAGGCACTGAAGCTTTCTTT
d_gene: TRBD1
v_gene: TRBV30
abundance: .
j_gene: TRBJ1-1

CDR3aa: CASSLAGGTINEQFF
CDR3nt: TGCGCCAGCAGCTTGGCAGGGGGAACCATCAATGAGCAGTTCTTC
d_gene: TRBD1
v_gene: TRBV5-1
abundance: .
j_gene: TRBJ2-1

CDR3aa: CASSLRRVDTEAFF
CDR3nt: TGTGCCAGCAGTCTACGACGGGTAGACACTGAAGCTTTCTTT
d_gene: .
v_gene: TRBV27
abundance: .
j_gene: TRBJ1-1

CDR3aa: CASSLDTGSYGYTF
CDR3nt: TGCGCCAGCAGCTTGGACACAGGCTCCTATGGCTACACCTTC
d_gene: .
v_gene: TRBV5-1
abundance: once
j_gene: TRBJ1-2

CDR3aa: CASAQGIGETQYF
CDR3nt: TGTGCCAGCGCACAGGGGATTGGGGAGACCCAGTACTTC
d_gene: TRBD1
v_gene: TRBV19
abundance: .
j_gene: TRBJ2-5

CDR3aa: CASSLTANTEAFF
CDR3nt: TGTGCCAGCAGCTTGACAGCGAACACTGAAGCTTTCTTT
d_gene: .
v_gene: TRBV5-4
abundance: few
j_gene: TRBJ1-1

CDR3aa: CASSFSMGADQPQYF
CDR3nt: TGTGCCAGCAGCTTTTCCATGGGGGCCGATCAGCCCCAGTATTTT
d_gene: .
v_gene: TRBV7-2
abundance: .
j_gene: TRBJ2-3

CDR3aa: CATSRDMGTGTDTQYF
CDR3nt: TGTGCCACCAGCAGAGATATGGGAACAGGGACAGATACGCAGTATTTT
d_gene: .
v_gene: TRBV15
abundance: .
j_gene: TRBJ2-3

CDR3aa: CASSRRLAEETQYF
CDR3nt: TGTGCCAGCAGTCGCCGACTAGCGGAAGAGACCCAGTACTTC
d_gene: TRBD2
v_gene: TRBV6-5
abundance: once
j_gene: TRBJ2-5

CDR3aa: CASSLSGKRGLYNEQFF
CDR3nt: TGTGCCAGCAGCCTTAGCGGGAAGCGGGGGCTGTACAATGAGCAGTTCTTC
d_gene: TRBD2
v_gene: TRBV7-9
abundance: .
j_gene: TRBJ2-1

CDR3aa: CSVQTDTEAFF
CDR3nt: TGCAGCGTTCAGACAGACACTGAAGCTTTCTTT
d_gene: .
v_gene: TRBV29-1
abundance: .
j_gene: TRBJ1-1

CDR3aa: CASSIQAGNSYEQYF
CDR3nt: TGTGCCAGTAGTATACAAGCAGGGAACTCCTACGAGCAGTACTTC
d_gene: .
v_gene: TRBV19
abundance: .
j_gene: TRBJ2-7

CDR3aa: CASSPIQGLAGVGTGELFF
CDR3nt: TGTGCCAGCAGCCCAATTCAGGGACTAGCGGGAGTGGGCACCGGGGAGCTGTTTTTT
d_gene: TRBD2
v_gene: TRBV14
abundance: .
j_gene: TRBJ2-2

CDR3aa: CASSSGRTYEQYF
CDR3nt: TGTGCCAGCAGTAGCGGACGGACCTACGAGCAGTACTTC
d_gene: .
v_gene: TRBV2
abundance: .
j_gene: TRBJ2-7

CDR3aa: CASSPLRGSNTEAFF
CDR3nt: TGTGCCAGCAGCCCGCTTAGGGGTTCGAACACTGAAGCTTTCTTT
d_gene: .
v_gene: TRBV4-2
abundance: .
j_gene: TRBJ1-1

CDR3aa: CATSPRSGANVLTF
CDR3nt: TGCGCCACCTCACCGAGAAGTGGGGCCAACGTCCTGACTTTC
d_gene: .
v_gene: TRBV4-3
abundance: once
j_gene: TRBJ2-6

CDR3aa: CASSLISGGAPYNEQFF
CDR3nt: TGTGCCAGCAGTTTAATTTCGGGGGGGGCCCCATACAATGAGCAGTTCTTC
d_gene: TRBD2
v_gene: TRBV27
abundance: .
j_gene: TRBJ2-1

CDR3aa: CASSQVGRSYEQYF
CDR3nt: TGTGCCAGCAGCCAAGTTGGCAGGTCCTACGAGCAGTACTTC
d_gene: .
v_gene: TRBV4-2
abundance: .
j_gene: TRBJ2-7

CDR3aa: CASSFSFERNYEQYF
CDR3nt: TGTGCCAGCAGTTTTTCGTTCGAGCGAAACTACGAGCAGTACTTC
d_gene: .
v_gene: TRBV6-5
abundance: .
j_gene: TRBJ2-7

CDR3aa: CASSPGEGSSYEQYF
CDR3nt: TGCGCCAGCAGCCCAGGGGAGGGGTCCTCCTACGAGCAGTACTTC
d_gene: .
v_gene: TRBV4-1
abundance: .
j_gene: TRBJ2-7

CDR3aa: CASSLTENYGYTF
CDR3nt: TGTGCCAGCAGCCTCACCGAGAACTATGGCTACACCTTC
d_gene: .
v_gene: TRBV2
abundance: .
j_gene: TRBJ1-2

CDR3aa: CASSPPRTARAYEQYF
CDR3nt: TGTGCCAGCTCACCACCCCGGACAGCTCGGGCCTACGAGCAGTACTTC
d_gene: .
v_gene: TRBV18
abundance: .
j_gene: TRBJ2-7

CDR3aa: CASSQDPPGQGGYEQYF
CDR3nt: TGCGCCAGCAGCCAAGACCCCCCAGGACAGGGGGGGTACGAGCAGTACTTC
d_gene: TRBD1
v_gene: TRBV4-1
abundance: .
j_gene: TRBJ2-7